Below are 27 T cell receptor beta chains sequenced from a single sample in a study of blood T cell repertoires in COVID-19. Repertoires were generated with immunoSEQ multiplex PCR, while TCRdb's copy carries only in-frame clones and drops some. The profile shows around 22,000 clones, around 90% of them singletons. Input material: peripheral blood. All receptors come from a woman in her 70s with active COVID-19.

The V gene is TRBV21-1, the J gene TRBJ1-3; TRBD1 is the table's D call and was not checked against the DNA. TRBV21-1 is classified as a pseudogene. This CDR3 region has 15 residues. DNA of the CDR3: TGTGCCAGCAGACCGGGGACATTCTCTGGAAACACCATATATTTT. Protein product: CASRPGTFSGNTIYF.

This chain connects TRBV18 to TRBJ1-1; 7 nucleotides line up with TRBD1. Unmatched junction bases numbered 5, after V lost 3 bases and J lost 7 bases. This CDR3 contains 13 residues. From germline, CDR1 is KGHSH and CDR2 LQKENI. The CDR3 is CASSPDRQREAFF. CDR3 nucleotide sequence: TGTGCCAGCTCACCGGACAGGCAGCGTGAAGCTTTCTTT.

The chain is built from TRBV3-1 (or the pseudogene TRBV3-2) and TRBJ2-2; 9 nucleotides agree with TRBD2. The CDR3 totals 15 residues. The ends lost 1 base at V and 6 bases at J; junction bases unmatched: 3. Per germline, CDR1 LGHDT and CDR2 YNNKEL (reference sequence). CDR3 sequence reads: CASSQVVAGAGELFF. CDR3 nucleotides: TGTGCCAGCAGCCAAGTTGTAGCGGGAGCCGGGGAGCTGTTTTTT.

The gene calls are TRBV19 and TRBJ2-1, with 10 bases fitting TRBD2. The CDR3 runs to 16 residues. Germline loops: CDR1 LNHDA, CDR2 SQIVND (reference sequence). V was clipped by 4 bases and J by 6 bases; unmatched bases: 9. The CDR3 sequence: CASSTFGAGGPNEQFF. CDR3 nucleotides: TGTGCCAGTAGTACCTTCGGAGCGGGAGGGCCCAATGAGCAGTTCTTC.

This clone was seen once. CDR3 amino acids: CASTLTGGNTDTQYF. The CDR3 coding sequence is TGTGCCAGCACCCTAACAGGGGGAAACACAGATACGCAGTATTTT. V is TRBV28 and J is TRBJ2-3, with TRBD1 matching 8 bases. Trimming cost V 7 bases and J 2 bases; bases outside gene matches: 8. The germline V gene has CDR1 MDHEN and CDR2 SYDVKM. The CDR3 spans 15 residues. The full variable domain, in which reference TRBV28 and TRBJ2-3 provide the parts outside the CDR3, is DVKVTQSSRYLVKRTGEKVFLECVQDMDHENMFWYRQDPGLGLRLIYFSYDVKMKEKGDIPEGYSVSREKKERFSLILESASTNQTSMYLCASTLTGGNTDTQYFGPGTRLTVL.

This chain joins TRBV2 and TRBJ2-7; the D gene is possibly TRBD1 (6 bases). Trimming removed 2 bases from V and 0 bases from J, with 11 bases in between. The CDR3 is 15 residues long. The germline CDR1 and CDR2 sequences are SNHLY and FYNNEI. CDR3 bases: TGTGCCAGCAGTGAAAGAGGACAGCCCTCCTACGAGCAGTACTTC. Translating it yields CASSERGQPSYEQYF.

This clone was seen only a few times. The chain carries TRBV5-1 and TRBJ2-2, with 9 positions matching TRBD1. V lost 4 bases and J lost 7; bases outside the gene matches: 5. The CDR3 has 14 residues. CDR1 SGHRS and CDR2 YFSETQ come from the germline V gene. The CDR3 region is CASSVGQGFGELFF. DNA of the CDR3: TGCGCCAGCAGCGTGGGACAGGGCTTCGGGGAGCTGTTTTTT.

The genes are TRBV6-1 and TRBJ2-2, with 15 bases that match TRBD2. V lost 3 bases and J lost 6; bases outside the gene matches: 2. CDR1 is MNHNS, CDR2 SASEGT, per germline. The CDR3 has 16 amino acids. This CDR3 is CASSDGTSGRPGELFF. CDR3 DNA sequence: TGTGCCAGCAGTGACGGGACTAGCGGGAGGCCCGGGGAGCTGTTTTTT.

V is TRBV19 and J is TRBJ2-2, with 7 nucleotides matching TRBD2. CDR3 length equals 14 residues. Per the germline V gene, CDR1 is LNHDA and CDR2 is SQIVND (reference sequence). Trimming cost V 7 bases and J 5 bases; bases outside gene matches: 7. CDR3 DNA: TGTGCCAGTAAGGGCGGTAGCGGGACCGGGGAGCTGTTTTTT. Encoded protein: CASKGGSGTGELFF.

The chain uses TRBV6-2 or TRBV6-3 and TRBJ2-3, with 9 bases that match TRBD2. This CDR3 has 17 amino acids. Germline V gives CDR1 MNHEY, CDR2 SVGEGT. V trimming: 0 bases; J trimming: 2 bases; junction bases outside the gene matches: 6. The CDR3 DNA reads TGTGCCAGCAGTTACTCGGCTAGCGGGACGAACACAGATACGCAGTATTTT. It translates to CASSYSASGTNTDTQYF.

This clone appeared a single time. The CDR3 is CASTALLAGGTDTQYF. The CDR3 nucleotides read TGCGCCAGCACCGCCTTACTAGCGGGGGGCACAGATACGCAGTATTTT. The chain couples TRBV5-1 to TRBJ2-3, with 11 bases aligning to TRBD2. This CDR3 has 16 residues. Trimming removed 6 bases from V and 1 base from J; junction bases left unmatched: 7. Germline CDR1 is SGHRS and CDR2 is YFSETQ.

The chain links TRBV24-1 to TRBJ2-1; 11 bases are shared with TRBD2. The CDR3 covers 15 residues. The V gene end was trimmed by 4 bases and the J gene end by 7 bases; junction bases not matched to a gene: 5. Germline CDR1 KGHDR, CDR2 SFDVKD. The CDR3 DNA reads as TGTGCCACCAGTGACCTAGCGGGAGGAAGAAATGAGCAGTTCTTC. Protein sequence: CATSDLAGGRNEQFF.

V gene TRBV5-6 combines with J gene TRBJ2-2, with 8 bases aligning to TRBD1. J was trimmed by 7 bases and V by 5 bases; bases with no gene match: 10. This CDR3 spans 15 amino acids. Germline V lookup: CDR1 SGHDT, CDR2 YYEEEE. CDR3 in amino acids: CASRSGQGNVGELFF. The CDR3 DNA sequence: TGTGCCAGCAGGAGCGGACAGGGCAATGTCGGGGAGCTGTTTTTT.

CDR3 nucleotide sequence: TGTGCCAGTAGTATATATGGACTTCCTAATCAGCCCCAGCATTTT. This codes for CASSIYGLPNQPQHF. The chain carries TRBV19 and TRBJ1-5; D not resolved. Between the trimmed V and J ends, which lost 2 bases and 4 bases, there was a span of 12 bases. There are 15 residues in the CDR3. Germline V gives CDR1 LNHDA, CDR2 SQIVND (reference sequence).

The chain is built from TRBV11-2 and TRBJ2-1; 8 positions agree with TRBD2. The ends lost 5 bases at V and 5 bases at J; junction bases unmatched: 20. Germline V gene data show CDR1 as SGHAT and CDR2 as FQNNGV. CDR3 length: 19 amino acids. The CDR3 here is CASSPRSKWREERDNEQFF. As DNA, the CDR3 is TGTGCCAGCAGCCCGAGATCGAAGTGGCGGGAGGAGCGGGACAATGAGCAGTTCTTC.

The V gene is TRBV3-1 (or the pseudogene TRBV3-2), the J gene TRBJ2-1; 8 bases map to TRBD2. Trimming cost V 4 bases and J 10 bases; bases outside gene matches: 6. The germline CDR1 and CDR2 sequences are LGHDT and YNNKEL (reference sequence). The CDR3 sequence is 13 residues long. CDR3 protein: CASSLGTRGEQFF. The DNA for the CDR3 is TGTGCCAGCAGCCTTGGGACTAGGGGGGAGCAGTTCTTC.

This chain joins TRBV28 and TRBJ1-2, with D tentatively TRBD1 (6 bases). Germline CDR1 and CDR2: MDHEN and SYDVKM. The CDR3 loop spans 12 amino acids. V was pared by 6 bases and J by 5 bases, with 10 bases between. Here the CDR3 reads CASSQGQYGYTF. CDR3 sequence (DNA): TGTGCCAGCAGCCAAGGACAGTATGGCTACACCTTC.

This chain uses TRBV2 with TRBJ2-7; D is undetermined. CDR1 and CDR2 (germline): SNHLY, FYNNEI. Trimming took off 5 bases at V and 7 bases at J, with 9 bases between the two ends. The CDR3 is 11 residues long. In DNA form, the CDR3 reads TGTGCCAGCAGTCCTTCGCAGGAGCAGTACTTC. Its translation is CASSPSQEQYF.

V and J are TRBV6-5 and TRBJ1-6; D is possibly TRBD1 (5 bases). V lost 6 bases to trimming and J lost 9 bases, with 15 bases between them. The CDR3 runs 14 residues. Germline V gene data show CDR1 as MNHEY and CDR2 as SVGAGI. The CDR3 sequence: CASRLGREGSPLHF. The CDR3 DNA reads as TGTGCCAGCAGGTTGGGCAGGGAAGGTTCACCCCTCCACTTT.

The chain employs TRBV2 and TRBJ1-6; 8 bases are a match to TRBD1. J gave up 7 bases and V 2 bases, and 4 bases lay outside the gene matches. Germline CDR1 SNHLY, CDR2 FYNNEI. The CDR3 runs to 15 residues. The CDR3 nucleotides read TGTGCCAGCAGTGAAAGTCGGACAGGGAATTCACCCCTCCACTTT. Translated: CASSESRTGNSPLHF.

The chain carries TRBV16 and TRBJ1-6, with D perhaps TRBD1 (6 bases). The CDR3 runs to 17 residues. Trimming stripped 3 bases from V and 10 bases from J, with 22 bases between. Germline CDR1 reads KGHSY; CDR2 reads FQNENV. CDR3 loop: CASSHRGGARSMSPLHF. CDR3 coding DNA: TGTGCCAGCAGCCATCGGGGGGGGGCGCGATCCATGTCACCCCTCCACTTT.

The chain links TRBV7-3 to TRBJ2-2, with D perhaps matching TRBD2 (6 bases). This CDR3 has 17 residues. Germline values: CDR1 SGHTA, CDR2 FQGTGA. The V end lost 1 base, the J end lost 2 bases, and 14 bases lay between the germline ends. CDR3 in DNA: TGTGCCAGCAGCTTAATGTTCTCGCGGGGCAACACCGGGGAGCTGTTTTTT. Its protein product is CASSLMFSRGNTGELFF.

V and J are TRBV4-3 and TRBJ1-1, with 8 bases aligning to TRBD1. V was pared by 3 bases and J by 1 base, with 4 bases of the junction left unmatched. CDR1 and CDR2 (germline): LGHNA, YSLEER. The CDR3 covers 15 residues. CDR3 sequence: CASSQHGTGNTEAFF. CDR3 bases: TGCGCCAGCAGCCAGCATGGGACAGGGAACACTGAAGCTTTCTTT.

The chain carries TRBV19 and TRBJ2-5, with 10 bases lining up with TRBD2. V dropped 1 base and J dropped 5; count of bases not matched to a gene: 4. Germline V gives CDR1 LNHDA, CDR2 SQIVND (reference sequence). The CDR3 runs 15 residues. CDR3 DNA sequence: TGTGCCAGTAGTATAGTAGGAGCGGGAGGGGAGACCCAGTACTTC. This translates into CASSIVGAGGETQYF.

V gene TRBV28 combines with J gene TRBJ1-6; TRBD1 agrees at 8 bases. The V gene end was trimmed by 5 bases and the J gene end by 7 bases; junction bases not matched to a gene: 7. The CDR3 runs to 15 residues. Germline V gives CDR1 MDHEN, CDR2 SYDVKM. The CDR3 reads CASSPPRGLNSPLHF. The CDR3 DNA reads TGTGCCAGCAGTCCACCCAGGGGGCTGAATTCACCCCTCCACTTT.

The chain combines TRBV7-9 with TRBJ1-5; D not certain. Germline V lookup: CDR1 SEHNR, CDR2 FQNEAQ (reference sequence). This CDR3 has 12 residues. V lost 4 bases, J lost 4 bases, and 5 bases lay in between. The CDR3 region has the DNA TGTGCCAGCAGCTCCCTGAATCAGCCCCAGCATTTT. Protein: CASSSLNQPQHF.

This rearrangement joins TRBV5-1 to TRBJ2-5; a possible D gene is TRBD2 (6 bases). V gave up 4 bases and J gave up 3 bases, with 13 bases separating them. The germline gives CDR1 SGHRS, CDR2 YFSETQ. The CDR3 length is 14 residues. Here the CDR3 reads CASSMGSGEETQYF. The CDR3 nucleotides are TGCGCCAGCAGCATGGGGTCGGGGGAAGAGACCCAGTACTTC.